The 26 T cell receptor beta chains below all came from one sample that was sequenced in a study of response to subunit inactivated influenza vaccine (dated by TCRdb to the late 2010s). Preparation of the library involved RT-PCR. Sequencing was performed on an Illumina HiSeq 2500. The public reads were reanalyzed by TCRdb: fastp trimming at Q25, MiXCR alignment, in-frame beta chains only. Duplicate CDR3 protein sequences are folded into a single record with the most common DNA and genes. Within this sample are hundreds of thousands of distinct CDR3 sequences, with roughly 14% of them counted one time only. The top ten constitute less than 7% of the sample. The material was PBMCs from blood, obtained 14 to 15 days before vaccination. The receptors were sampled from a man aged 45-65 years who received an inactivated influenza vaccine. Donor details come from another sample of the same person, matched by shared clones.

This clonotype was observed at least ten times. The genes are TRBV10-3 and TRBJ2-1; D unclear. Germline V gene lookup returns CDR1 ENHRY and CDR2 SYGVKD. The CDR3 extends over 13 amino acids. The V end lost 0 bases, the J end lost 9 bases, and 9 bases lay between the germline ends. In nucleotides, the CDR3 is TGTGCCATCAGTGAGTCGAGAGATGTTGAGCAGTTCTTC. Translation gives CAISESRDVEQFF.

This clonotype turned up a few times. The chain joins TRBV24-1 to TRBJ1-1; D is unclear. Deletions cut 6 bases from V and 1 base from J, with 5 bases between. This CDR3 is 12 amino acids long. Germline values: CDR1 KGHDR, CDR2 SFDVKD. The CDR3 here is CATSRGNTEAFF. Written as DNA, the CDR3 is TGTGCCACCAGTCGGGGGAACACTGAAGCTTTCTTT.

At least ten counts were recorded for this clonotype. The V call is TRBV29-1, the J call TRBJ2-2; 12 bases map to TRBD1. V shed 6 bases, J shed 1 base, and the junction held 12 bases outside the gene matches. CDR1 and CDR2 (germline): SQVTM, ANQGSEA. This CDR3 is 18 amino acids long. The DNA for the CDR3 is TGCAGCGTAAGGGGGGACAGGGGGCGAGAAGTGAACACCGGGGAGCTGTTTTTT. Amino acids: CSVRGDRGREVNTGELFF.

This sequence joins TRBV6-1 and TRBJ1-1; 9 bases fit TRBD1. Germline V CDR1 and CDR2: MNHNS, SASEGT. Losses at the gene ends were 6 bases for V and 4 bases for J; bases not matched to a gene: 9. This CDR3 region has 15 residues. CDR3 sequence reads: CASSRDRVRGTEAFF. In DNA, the CDR3 is TGTGCCAGCAGCCGGGACAGGGTTCGGGGCACTGAAGCTTTCTTT.

This clonotype turned up a few times. The chain joins TRBV7-2 to TRBJ2-5, with D unresolved. The CDR3 extends over 11 amino acids. V lost 1 base and J lost 13, with 10 bases in between. From germline, CDR1 is SGHTA and CDR2 FQGNSA. The chain's CDR3 is CASSLGPARYF. CDR3 nucleotide sequence: TGTGCCAGCAGCTTAGGGCCCGCAAGGTACTTC.

The rearrangement uses TRBV2 and TRBJ2-6; perhaps TRBD1 as D (6 bases). There are 19 residues in the CDR3. Germline CDR1 and CDR2: SNHLY and FYNNEI. V lost 3 bases and J 0 bases, leaving 18 bases between the germline ends. The CDR3 DNA reads as TGTGCCAGCAGTGAGCAGGGGCAGGCCCTAACCTCTGGGGCCAACGTCCTGACTTTC. It specifies CASSEQGQALTSGANVLTF.

In this sample, this clonotype turned up a few times. The chain carries TRBV6-5 and TRBJ1-1, with 7 bases lining up with TRBD1. J was trimmed by 5 bases and V by 3 bases; bases with no gene match: 3. Germline-derived CDR1 and CDR2 are MNHEY and SVGAGI. The CDR3 has 13 residues. The CDR3 DNA follows: TGTGCCAGCAGTTATAGGGGGCGAACTGAAGCTTTCTTT. Translated, it gives CASSYRGRTEAFF.

The genes are TRBV7-8 and TRBJ2-3; 9 positions agree with TRBD1. From germline, CDR1 is SGHVS and CDR2 FQNEAQ. The CDR3 loop spans 16 amino acids. Trimming took 4 bases from V and 0 from J; bases not matched to a gene: 5. The CDR3 loop is CASSSDRGASTDTQYF. The CDR3 DNA is TGTGCCAGCAGCTCGGACAGGGGCGCTAGCACAGATACGCAGTATTTT.

The sample holds many counts of this clonotype. The gene calls are TRBV7-9 and TRBJ2-2; D gene uncertain. The germline gives CDR1 SEHNR, CDR2 FQNEAQ (reference sequence). With 1 base removed from V and 7 bases from J, the gap between germline ends came to 7 bases. The CDR3 contains 13 residues. The CDR3 is CASSLGTVGELFF. CDR3 sequence (DNA): TGTGCCAGCAGCTTAGGTACCGTCGGGGAGCTGTTTTTT.

This clonotype was found once. The chain employs TRBV12-3 or TRBV12-4 and TRBJ2-1, with 7 bases identical to TRBD2. With 3 bases clipped from V and 5 bases from J, the junction kept 7 bases outside the gene matches. This CDR3 is built from 15 residues. CDR3 sequence (DNA): TGTGCCAGCAGTTTTGTCCTGGGAGGGAACAATGAGCAGTTCTTC. Residues: CASSFVLGGNNEQFF.

J is TRBJ2-7 and V is TRBV13; 8 bases map to TRBD1. This CDR3 has 17 amino acids. CDR1 is PRHDT and CDR2 is FYEKMQ in the germline V gene (reference sequence). With V trimmed by 1 base and J by 3 bases, 11 bases remained unmatched. In nucleotides, the CDR3 is TGTGCCAGCAGCTTAGTAGGGACAGGCCGAGGGGACTACGAGCAGTACTTC. Encoded protein: CASSLVGTGRGDYEQYF.

This clonotype was found a few times. The rearrangement uses TRBV24-1 and TRBJ2-2; D is possibly TRBD2 (5 bases). Germline values: CDR1 KGHDR, CDR2 SFDVKD. The ends were cut back, 7 bases at V and 5 bases at J, with 13 bases in the middle. There are 14 residues in the CDR3. DNA of the CDR3: TGTGCCACCAGAGGACTGGCCGGGACCGGGGAGCTGTTTTTT. Translating gives CATRGLAGTGELFF.

With respect to this clonotype: The junction and the germline gene differ at one end; a read error may be behind it. The gene calls are TRBV7-3 and TRBJ1-2, with 7 bases lining up with TRBD1. The germline gives CDR1 SGHTA, CDR2 FQGTGA. The CDR3 contains 13 residues. CDR3: CASSSGTDYGYPF. The CDR3 DNA reads TGTGCCAGCAGTTCCGGGACAGACTATGGCTACCCCTTC.

This rearrangement joins TRBV7-8 to TRBJ1-2; 11 bases agree with TRBD1. With V trimmed by 5 bases and J by 4 bases, 9 bases remained unmatched. The CDR3 totals 16 residues. Germline V gives CDR1 SGHVS, CDR2 FQNEAQ. The CDR3 sequence: CASSQDRGQVVYGYTF. The CDR3 DNA is TGTGCCAGCAGCCAGGACAGGGGGCAAGTGGTCTATGGCTACACCTTC.

The chain employs TRBV6-2 or TRBV6-3 and TRBJ1-1, with D unresolved. V was shortened by 8 bases and J by 8 bases, with 12 bases between the two germline ends. CDR3 length: 11 residues. CDR1 and CDR2 from the germline V gene are MNHEY and SVGEGT. This CDR3 reads CASRRTGEAFF. CDR3 DNA sequence: TGTGCCAGCCGCCGGACGGGAGAAGCTTTCTTT.

This chain connects TRBV27 to TRBJ1-1; D possibly corresponds to TRBD1 (6 bases). The CDR3 contains 17 residues. Looked up from germline, CDR1 is MNHEY and CDR2 is SMNVEV (reference sequence). The ends were cut back, 5 bases at V and 4 bases at J, with 23 bases in the middle. This chain's CDR3 is CASSLLYPGTSGTEAFF. CDR3 sequence (DNA): TGTGCCAGCAGTCTATTATACCCCGGGACATCGGGCACTGAAGCTTTCTTT.

This clonotype has a count of ten or more. The chain uses TRBV15 and TRBJ2-1; TRBD1 matches at 9 bases. Germline V gene data show CDR1 as LNHNV and CDR2 as YYDKDF (reference sequence). The CDR3 runs 14 residues. The junction had 3 bases not matched to a gene; V was cut back by 5 bases and J by 4 bases. The CDR3, as DNA: TGTGCCACCAGCGGGACAGGGCGGTACAATGAGCAGTTCTTC. Translating gives CATSGTGRYNEQFF.

This CDR3 reads CAWGGLAGETQYF. The CDR3 DNA is TGTGCCTGGGGAGGACTAGCGGGAGAGACCCAGTACTTC. The rearrangement joins TRBV30 to TRBJ2-5; the match to TRBD2 covers 11 bases. V lost 5 bases, J lost 4 bases, and 3 bases stayed unmatched. CDR1 and CDR2 (germline): GTSNPN, SVGIG (reference sequence). This CDR3 is built from 13 residues.

V usage is TRBV20-1 and J usage is TRBJ2-2; D is ambiguous. V was pared by 6 bases and J by 6 bases, with 14 bases between. This CDR3 comprises 13 residues. Per germline, CDR1 DFQATT and CDR2 SNEGSKA (reference sequence). CDR3 amino acids: CSAGFSDAGELFF. In DNA, the CDR3 is TGCAGTGCGGGGTTTTCGGACGCCGGGGAGCTGTTTTTT.

This clonotype was observed a handful of times. V is TRBV20-1 and J is TRBJ1-5, with D possibly being TRBD1 (6 bases). From germline, CDR1 is DFQATT and CDR2 SNEGSKA (reference sequence). V was shortened by 6 bases and J by 2 bases, with 17 bases between the two germline ends. This CDR3 is built from 15 residues. The CDR3 bases are TGCAGTGCGCCTCAAAGAGGGGGAGGCAATCAGCCCCAGCATTTT. This sequence encodes CSAPQRGGGNQPQHF.

A word on this clonotype: It may be a read error: a sequence one base away is much more abundant. The chain uses TRBV6-5 and TRBJ2-7; D is uncertain. CDR3 length: 18 amino acids. Per germline, CDR1 MNHEY and CDR2 SVGAGI. The CDR3 sequence: CASGYSMRYKGGSYEQYF. The CDR3 bases are TGTGCCAGCGGTTACTCGATGCGGTACAAAGGCGGCTCCTACGAGCAGTACTTC.

This clonotype showed up many times. The J gene is TRBJ2-2, the V gene TRBV20-1, with D perhaps given as TRBD1 or TRBD2 (5 bases each). Per germline, CDR1 DFQATT and CDR2 SNEGSKA (reference sequence). V lost 6 bases and J 6 bases, leaving 14 bases between the germline ends. The CDR3 has 13 residues. The CDR3 nucleotides read TGCAGTGCCTTCGGGGACGGGCCCGGGGAGCTGTTTTTT. Its translation is CSAFGDGPGELFF.

The chain is built from TRBV7-9 and TRBJ2-7; D possibly matches TRBD1 or TRBD2 (5 bases each). CDR3 size: 15 residues. The V gene's germline CDR1 is SEHNR and CDR2 FQNEAQ (reference sequence). Deletions cut 5 bases from V and 2 bases from J, with 16 bases between. The chain's CDR3 is CASSRIGTAAYEQYF. CDR3 DNA: TGTGCCAGCAGCCGCATCGGGACGGCTGCCTACGAGCAGTACTTC.

CDR3 sequence (DNA): TGCAGTGCTAGCATAGGGACTAGCGGGAGGGCCGGTGAGCAGTTCTTC. As protein: CSASIGTSGRAGEQFF. V gene TRBV20-1 combines with J gene TRBJ2-1, with 16 bases that match TRBD2. Germline CDR1 reads DFQATT; CDR2 reads SNEGSKA (reference sequence). J was trimmed by 9 bases and V by 3 bases; bases with no gene match: 8. The CDR3 sequence is 16 residues long.

This clonotype was recorded at least ten times. The rearrangement links TRBV28 to TRBJ2-7; 8 nucleotides align to TRBD1. In germline, CDR1 is MDHEN, CDR2 SYDVKM. Trimming removed 6 bases from V and 9 bases from J; junction bases left unmatched: 7. The CDR3 length is 12 residues. CDR3 nucleotides: TGTGCCAGCAGATCGACAGGGGTCAGGCAGTACTTC. Translation gives CASRSTGVRQYF.

The chain is built from TRBV10-3 and TRBJ2-1; D possibly corresponds to TRBD1 (5 bases). Trimming took off 4 bases at V and 10 bases at J, with 8 bases between the two ends. From germline, CDR1 is ENHRY and CDR2 SYGVKD. This CDR3 contains 11 residues. The CDR3 loop is CAISGGQEQFF. CDR3 DNA sequence: TGTGCCATCAGTGGAGGACAAGAGCAGTTCTTC.